This T cell receptor beta chain was recorded in a study of CD8 T cells in ankylosing spondylitis (dated by TCRdb to about 2017). Looking at the study overall: To find TCR variants linked to disease, the study profiled T cell receptor beta repertoires in ankylosing spondylitis patients and healthy donors. The whole study cohort included 85 to 120 healthy donors and 20 to 30 ankylosing spondylitis patients. Peripheral blood was sampled, and synovial fluid was also collected from ankylosing spondylitis patients.

Instrument used: Illumina HiSeq 2500. Quantitative 5'-RACE with molecular barcodes was used to prepare TCR beta libraries. Concerning the study's data processing: To identify disease-linked TCR variants, a new computational method was used, one built on a probabilistic model of VDJ rearrangement. Through fastp at Q25 and MiXCR, TCRdb rebuilt clones from the public reads, retaining in-frame beta chains. Rows with one shared CDR3 protein collapse into an entry with the most common genes and DNA. The V and J calls follow TCRdb's processing rather than the paper's. Across this sample there are 250,000 or so distinct CDR3 sequences, with about 24% seen only once. Roughly 0.67% of the sample is taken by the ten largest. On the study overall, not on this receptor specifically: The disease-linked clones were reported to be significantly enriched in matched synovial fluid samples from ankylosing spondylitis patients. Some TCR beta motif variants had previously been reported in synovial fluid and blood of reactive arthritis patients, which suggested common disease-initiation mechanisms. The disease-linked clones had a CD8+ phenotype and were found at relatively low frequencies in peripheral blood. Blood from ankylosing spondylitis patients appeared to be characterized by a TCR beta motif composed of eight highly homologous amino acid variants.

The sample holds a few counts of this clonotype. It lacks a known antigen. No base-level quality is on record; no much larger clone is a single base apart. The sequenced sample was blood, either unsorted or a sorted T cell fraction (not recorded which). This TCR came from a male donor with ankylosing spondylitis or in good health (not recorded which).

The CDR3 protein sequence reads: CASSVMGNEKLFF. DNA sequence: TGTGCCAGCAGTGTGATGGGGAATGAAAAACTGTTTTTT. The sequence is built from TRBV2 and TRBJ1-4; the D gene identity is not certain. From a lookup of the germline V gene, CDR1 and CDR2 are SNHLY and FYNNEI. Trimming takes 4 bases from V and 5 bases from J, and the germline ends sit 8 bases apart. Spanning cysteine to phenylalanine, the CDR3 consists of 13 amino acids. Only CDR3 DNA is held: 39 bases, read in frame from base 1.